These 32 T cell receptor beta chains came from one sample sequenced in a study of blood T cells in healthy people across ages. A second about 7 to 11 cycle PCR used barcoded and J-beta primers. TCRdb reanalysed the 5' RACE reads using MiXCR and keeps one entry per CDR3 protein. This table has over 1.5 million distinct CDR3 sequences, 49% appearing once. Sample: blood. The receptor set was obtained from a woman in her thirties or forties in good health.

The rearrangement uses TRBV6-2 or TRBV6-3 and TRBJ1-2, with D uncertain. Germline values: CDR1 MNHEY, CDR2 SVGEGT. There are 14 residues in the CDR3. Trimming shortened V by 0 bases and J by 6 bases, and 11 bases separated the two germline ends. The DNA of the CDR3 is TGTGCCAGCAGTTACTCGATTAGCAACGATGGCTACACCTTC. Protein sequence: CASSYSISNDGYTF.

This clonotype turned up a few times. This chain uses TRBV5-1 with TRBJ2-1; 8 bases match TRBD1. V was clipped by 8 bases and J by 3 bases; unmatched bases: 7. The CDR3 contains 14 residues. Germline V gene lookup returns CDR1 SGHRS and CDR2 YFSETQ. CDR3 nucleotides: TGCGCCAGTTCACAGGGGGAGGTCTACAATGAGCAGTTCTTC. This translates into CASSQGEVYNEQFF.

The gene calls are TRBV28 and TRBJ1-5; TRBD1 might be the D (5 bases). The V end was cut by 8 bases, the J end by 6 bases, with 20 bases between. CDR1 MDHEN and CDR2 SYDVKM come from the germline V gene. The CDR3 is 15 residues long. The CDR3 DNA sequence: TGTGCCAGCCTCGAAACGGGCAGGGCCCTTCAGCCCCAGCATTTT. Translated, it gives CASLETGRALQPQHF.

In this sample, this clonotype turned up many times. The chain employs TRBV27 and TRBJ2-6, with 9 bases fitting TRBD1. Trimming took 6 bases from V and 2 from J; bases not matched to a gene: 2. CDR1 is MNHEY and CDR2 is SMNVEV in the germline V gene (reference sequence). The CDR3 sequence is 15 residues long. The DNA of the CDR3 is TGTGCCAGCAGCTGGACAGGGGCTGGGGCCAACGTCCTGACTTTC. It is translated as CASSWTGAGANVLTF.

This rearrangement joins TRBV25-1 to TRBJ2-1; D remains ambiguous. The length of the CDR3 is 16 residues. Germline lookup yields CDR1 MGHDK and CDR2 SYGVNS. V dropped 1 base and J dropped 7 bases, with 17 bases sitting between them. The CDR3 loop is CASSEFRPPSANEQFF. CDR3 DNA sequence: TGTGCCAGCAGTGAATTTCGACCCCCCAGTGCGAATGAGCAGTTCTTC.

This clonotype has only a few counts. The gene calls are TRBV5-1 and TRBJ1-2; 7 positions agree with TRBD1. The CDR3 is 15 residues long. With 2 bases clipped from V and 4 bases from J, the junction kept 8 bases outside the gene matches. Germline V gene data show CDR1 as SGHRS and CDR2 as YFSETQ. In DNA, the CDR3 is TGCGCCAGCAGCTTAAACACAGGGGAATCCTATGGCTACACCTTC. It translates to CASSLNTGESYGYTF.

The V call is TRBV20-1, the J call TRBJ2-3; D call uncertain. The germline CDR1 and CDR2 sequences are DFQATT and SNEGSKA (reference sequence). The CDR3 covers 12 residues. V was trimmed by 7 bases and J by 4 bases, leaving 12 bases between them. For the CDR3, the DNA is TGCAGTGTCCGGTCGGCCCCAGATACGCAGTATTTT. This gives the protein CSVRSAPDTQYF.

This clonotype came up a few times. This chain uses TRBV6-6 with TRBJ1-5; 7 bases fit TRBD1. The V gene end was trimmed by 2 bases and the J gene end by 2 bases; junction bases not matched to a gene: 3. CDR1 and CDR2 (germline): MNHNY, SVGAGI (reference sequence). The CDR3 is made up of 15 amino acids. The CDR3 DNA is TGTGCCAGCAGTTACACAGGGACAGGCAATCAGCCCCAGCATTTT. Encoded protein: CASSYTGTGNQPQHF.

This clonotype occurred a few times. The CDR3 sequence: CASSRDSPGTDTQYF. The CDR3 DNA reads TGTGCCAGCAGTAGGGACAGCCCAGGCACAGATACGCAGTATTTT. The chain links TRBV7-2 to TRBJ2-3; 7 nucleotides agree with TRBD1. Per the germline V gene, CDR1 is SGHTA and CDR2 is FQGNSA. The CDR3 is 15 residues long. Trimming cost V 6 bases and J 1 base; bases outside gene matches: 7.

This clonotype has a handful of counts. V is TRBV5-1 and J is TRBJ1-2; tentatively, D is TRBD1 (6 bases). The germline V gene encodes CDR1 SGHRS and CDR2 YFSETQ. V was trimmed by 0 bases and J by 4 bases, leaving 10 bases between them. The length of the CDR3 is 14 residues. This chain's CDR3 is CASSLAGEVYGYTF. As DNA, the CDR3 is TGCGCCAGCAGCTTGGCAGGGGAGGTCTATGGCTACACCTTC.

This clonotype has more than one count but fewer than ten. This rearrangement joins TRBV13 to TRBJ2-3; D is perhaps TRBD2 (6 bases). V dropped 0 bases and J dropped 8 bases, with 18 bases sitting between them. The CDR3 extends over 16 amino acids. Per the germline V gene, CDR1 is PRHDT and CDR2 is FYEKMQ (reference sequence). CDR3 nucleotides: TGTGCCAGCAGCTTAGGGGGAGGCTTCCCCGAGTTTACGCAGTATTTT. Its protein is CASSLGGGFPEFTQYF.

This rearrangement joins TRBV5-1 to TRBJ1-4; D is uncertain. The V end was cut by 0 bases, the J end by 2 bases, with 11 bases between. CDR1 SGHRS and CDR2 YFSETQ come from the germline V gene. There are 16 residues in the CDR3. CDR3 amino acids: CASSLERRRTNEKLFF. The CDR3, as DNA: TGCGCCAGCAGCTTGGAAAGGCGCAGGACTAATGAAAAACTGTTTTTT.

This clonotype was seen a few times. The rearrangement uses TRBV14 and TRBJ1-1; D perhaps matches TRBD1 (5 bases). The length of the CDR3 is 15 residues. V shed 0 bases and J shed 4 bases, with 12 bases lying between them. CDR1 and CDR2 from the germline V gene are SGHDN and FVKESK. CDR3 DNA: TGTGCCAGCAGCCAAGATGGAGGGGTTTCCACTGAAGCTTTCTTT. This codes for CASSQDGGVSTEAFF.

This clonotype was found a few times. The chain uses TRBV6-2 or TRBV6-3 and TRBJ2-7; D is possibly TRBD2 (6 bases). The V end was cut by 6 bases, the J end by 3 bases, with 15 bases between. Germline V CDR1 and CDR2: MNHEY, SVGEGT. This CDR3 spans 14 amino acids. The CDR3 DNA is TGTGCCAGCAGAACCGGGACTTCGATCTACGAGCAGTACTTC. Protein product: CASRTGTSIYEQYF.

This clonotype was observed a few times. The chain joins TRBV6-2 or TRBV6-3 to TRBJ2-3; tentative D call: TRBD2 (5 bases). The V and J ends lost 7 bases and 8 bases respectively, with 10 bases between them. The V gene's germline CDR1 is MNHEY and CDR2 SVGEGT. CDR3 size: 11 residues. The CDR3 reads CASTPGSTQYF. DNA for the CDR3: TGTGCCAGCACCCCGGGGAGTACGCAGTATTTT.

In its sample, this clonotype was seen a few times. This chain uses TRBV4-1 with TRBJ2-7; no reliable D call. Germline loops: CDR1 MGHRA, CDR2 YSYEKL. The CDR3 contains 14 residues. V was clipped by 5 bases and J by 2 bases, with 13 bases between them. This CDR3 reads CASSYQDGAYEQYF. The CDR3 coding sequence is TGCGCCAGCAGCTATCAGGACGGAGCCTACGAGCAGTACTTC.

This clonotype was counted between two and nine times. The chain joins TRBV5-1 to TRBJ2-7, with 8 nucleotides matching TRBD2. The CDR3 covers 15 residues. With V trimmed by 2 bases and J by 5 bases, 9 bases remained unmatched. Germline-derived CDR1 and CDR2 are SGHRS and YFSETQ. CDR3 sequence: CASSFARGGGNEQYF. CDR3 DNA sequence: TGCGCCAGCAGCTTTGCCCGGGGGGGCGGCAACGAGCAGTACTTC.

DNA for the CDR3: TGTGCCAGCAGTTATTCGGCGGCGGGACTAGCGGGGGGACCCCGAACCTACGAGCAGTACTTC. Its translation: CASSYSAAGLAGGPRTYEQYF. The rearrangement links TRBV6-2 or TRBV6-3 to TRBJ2-7, with 15 bases fitting TRBD2. With V trimmed by 3 bases and J by 2 bases, 17 bases remained unmatched. Germline V lookup: CDR1 MNHEY, CDR2 SVGEGT. This CDR3 has 21 amino acids.

The chain is built from TRBV4-3 and TRBJ2-7; TRBD1 is a possible D gene (6 bases). The V end lost 5 bases, the J end lost 1 base, and 12 bases lay between the germline ends. Germline CDR1 and CDR2: LGHNA and YSLEER. The CDR3 has 14 amino acids. In nucleotides, the CDR3 is TGCGCCAGCAGCACACAGGGTTGGTCCTACGAGCAGTACTTC. It codes for CASSTQGWSYEQYF.

The V and J genes are TRBV4-1 and TRBJ1-5; TRBD1 is a possible D gene (6 bases). This CDR3 has 15 amino acids. The V gene's germline CDR1 is MGHRA and CDR2 YSYEKL. With 0 bases removed from V and 5 bases from J, the gap between germline ends came to 11 bases. CDR3 bases: TGCGCCAGCAGCCAAGAAAGAGGGGGGGATCAGCCCCAGCATTTT. Translating it yields CASSQERGGDQPQHF.

V usage is TRBV24-1 and J usage is TRBJ2-5; D possibly corresponds to TRBD1 (5 bases). The germline gives CDR1 KGHDR, CDR2 SFDVKD. V was shortened by 2 bases and J by 11 bases, with 20 bases between the two germline ends. The CDR3 is made up of 15 amino acids. CDR3 nucleotide sequence: TGTGCCACCAGTGATTGGGGAAGGGGCAGGGATGAGCAGTACTTC. Amino acids: CATSDWGRGRDEQYF.

This clonotype was seen only a few times. The rearrangement links TRBV28 to TRBJ2-7; 8 bases agree with TRBD1. The CDR3 consists of 15 residues. Germline V CDR1 and CDR2: MDHEN, SYDVKM. Losses at the gene ends were 5 bases for V and 4 bases for J; bases not matched to a gene: 10. CDR3 sequence reads: CASSAYRGFGYEQYF. The DNA of the CDR3 is TGTGCCAGCAGTGCATACAGGGGGTTCGGGTACGAGCAGTACTTC.

The chain employs TRBV7-3 and TRBJ1-1; D remains ambiguous. The V and J ends lost 2 bases and 5 bases respectively, with 9 bases between them. The length of the CDR3 is 13 residues. From germline, CDR1 is SGHTA and CDR2 FQGTGA. The CDR3 sequence is CASSLQAWTEAFF. The CDR3 nucleotides read TGTGCCAGCAGCTTACAGGCGTGGACTGAAGCTTTCTTT.

The V and J genes are TRBV6-2 or TRBV6-3 and TRBJ1-2; unclear D gene. Germline V gene data show CDR1 as MNHEY and CDR2 as SVGEGT. The CDR3 loop spans 15 amino acids. Trimming stripped 5 bases from V and 1 base from J, with 14 bases between. This CDR3 reads CASSRLRVINYGYTF. The CDR3 DNA reads as TGTGCCAGCAGTCGCCTGCGGGTCATTAACTATGGCTACACCTTC.

The chain links TRBV7-2 to TRBJ2-7; the D is unclear. This CDR3 has 16 residues. Germline assignment: CDR1 SGHTA and CDR2 FQGNSA. Trimming pared 7 bases from V and 5 bases from J, leaving 24 bases between. The CDR3 spells CASTNINTPFGHEQYF. The CDR3 DNA follows: TGTGCCAGCACCAATATCAACACCCCATTCGGCCACGAGCAGTACTTC.

This rearrangement joins TRBV20-1 to TRBJ2-5, with D possibly called TRBD1 or TRBD2 (6 bases each). This CDR3 comprises 16 residues. The germline gives CDR1 DFQATT, CDR2 SNEGSKA (reference sequence). Trimming removed 0 bases from V and 1 base from J, with 15 bases in between. CDR3 sequence (DNA): TGCAGTGCTAGAGACGGAGGAAAGGGGGGCCAAGAGACCCAGTACTTC. This gives the protein CSARDGGKGGQETQYF.

This clonotype has just a few counts. The V gene is TRBV10-3, the J gene TRBJ2-4; 11 nucleotides line up with TRBD2. In germline, CDR1 is ENHRY, CDR2 SYGVKD. This CDR3 spans 14 amino acids. Trimming at V came to 6 bases and at J to 9 bases, leaving 7 bases not matched to a gene. CDR3 sequence (DNA): TGTGCCATCAGCTCCGTAGCGGGGGGGTTCATTCAGTACTTC. Translating gives CAISSVAGGFIQYF.

The gene calls are TRBV10-3 and TRBJ2-5, with D maybe TRBD1 (6 bases). The J call may be mistaken, given a closer DNA end match to TRBJ2-7. The CDR3 spans 14 residues. Germline V gene sequence: CDR1 ENHRY, CDR2 SYGVKD. Here the CDR3 DNA reads TGTGCCATCAGGGGGGCTTTGGAGGTCCACGAGCAGTACTTC. Protein: CAIRGALEVHEQYF.

The CDR3 DNA sequence: TGTGCCAGCAGCGCCGGGAGCCAGTCTCATGGCTACACCTTC. This sequence encodes CASSAGSQSHGYTF. J is TRBJ1-2 and V is TRBV13; D gene uncertain. The CDR3 runs to 14 residues. Trimming pared 5 bases from V and 6 bases from J, leaving 16 bases between. Per the germline V gene, CDR1 is PRHDT and CDR2 is FYEKMQ (reference sequence).

This clonotype was detected a few times. The chain carries TRBV25-1 and TRBJ2-7; no firm D call. The CDR3 sequence is 13 residues long. Germline loops: CDR1 MGHDK, CDR2 SYGVNS. V shed 3 bases and J shed 1 base, with 7 bases lying between them. The CDR3 DNA reads as TGTGCCAGCAGTGACTCAGGTTCCTACGAGCAGTACTTC. It specifies CASSDSGSYEQYF.

This chain uses TRBV20-1 with TRBJ2-2; the match to TRBD2 covers 7 bases. CDR3 length equals 16 residues. Losses at the gene ends were 0 bases for V and 4 bases for J; bases not matched to a gene: 8. Germline V gene lookup returns CDR1 DFQATT and CDR2 SNEGSKA (reference sequence). As DNA, the CDR3 is TGCAGTGCTAGAGATCCTAGCGGAGCGGCCACCGGGGAGCTGTTTTTT. Amino acids: CSARDPSGAATGELFF.

The rearrangement uses TRBV6-2 or TRBV6-3 and TRBJ2-1; D remains unclear. Germline V gene sequence: CDR1 MNHEY, CDR2 SVGEGT. Trimming pared 2 bases from V and 0 bases from J, leaving 11 bases between. The CDR3 contains 16 residues. Here the CDR3 reads CASSYGLASSYNEQFF. The CDR3 nucleotides read TGTGCCAGCAGTTACGGGTTGGCGAGCTCCTACAATGAGCAGTTCTTC.